The 23 T cell receptor beta chains below come from one sample, sequenced in a study of cytomegalovirus exposure and HLA in healthy donors. Clones were sequenced by immunoSEQ multiplex PCR, and TCRdb holds only the in-frame ones, with some missing. This sample has 150,000 to 200,000 clones; roughly nine tenths occur once, and the top ten carry 5.7%. Sequenced: PBMCs. The receptors originated from a woman younger than 45 in good health and CMV-seronegative.

The rearrangement uses TRBV5-6 and TRBJ2-7, with 8 bases aligning to TRBD1. V dropped 7 bases and J dropped 4; count of bases not matched to a gene: 7. CDR3 size: 13 residues. Germline CDR1 is SGHDT and CDR2 is YYEEEE. CDR3 protein: CASRATGDYEQYF. CDR3 bases: TGTGCCAGCCGGGCGACAGGGGATTACGAGCAGTACTTC. Together with reference TRBV5-6 and TRBJ2-7, the CDR3 gives the full variable domain: DAGVTQSPTHLIKTRGQQVTLRCSPKSGHDTVSWYQQALGQGPQFIFQYYEEEERQRGNFPDRFSGHQFPNYSSELNVNALLLGDSALYLCASRATGDYEQYFGPGTRLTVT.

CDR3 region: CASSLGSGLAGGPYNTQYF. The CDR3 DNA is TGTGCCAGCAGCTTAGGCTCGGGACTAGCGGGGGGCCCTTACAATACGCAGTATTTT. The rearrangement joins TRBV13 to TRBJ2-3, with 15 positions matching TRBD2. CDR1 is PRHDT, CDR2 FYEKMQ, per germline (reference sequence). This CDR3 region has 19 residues. V trimming: 0 bases; J trimming: 7 bases; junction bases outside the gene matches: 11.

The chain has TRBV28 and TRBJ2-1; 11 nucleotides align to TRBD2. The CDR3 sequence is 16 residues long. V trimming: 4 bases; J trimming: 4 bases; junction bases outside the gene matches: 6. Germline CDR1 reads MDHEN; CDR2 reads SYDVKM. The CDR3 loop reads CASSSETSGTYNEQFF. The CDR3 coding sequence is TGTGCCAGCAGTTCCGAGACTAGCGGGACTTACAATGAGCAGTTCTTC.

Written as DNA, the CDR3 is TGTGCCACCTCCTGGGGACAGGGGAATGGCTACACCTTC. Its protein is CATSWGQGNGYTF. The rearrangement uses TRBV6-1 and TRBJ1-2; 10 bases align to TRBD1. Trimming took 10 bases from V and 6 from J; bases not matched to a gene: 8. The CDR3 loop spans 13 amino acids. The germline V gene has CDR1 MNHNS and CDR2 SASEGT.

The V gene is TRBV6-5, the J gene TRBJ2-7; 10 bases match TRBD1. The length of the CDR3 is 15 residues. V shed 0 bases, J shed 3 bases, and the junction held 2 bases outside the gene matches. Germline CDR1 MNHEY, CDR2 SVGAGI. The CDR3 here is CASSYSGTGDYEQYF. CDR3 DNA: TGTGCCAGCAGTTACTCCGGGACAGGGGACTACGAGCAGTACTTC.

The chain carries TRBV6-1 and TRBJ1-2; TRBD1 might be the D (6 bases). V lost 1 base, J lost 14 bases, and 23 bases lay in between. The CDR3 length is 15 residues. Germline V gene lookup returns CDR1 MNHNS and CDR2 SASEGT. The DNA of the CDR3 is TGTGCCAGCAGTGAAGAGAAGAGCGGGACAACAGGAGGAACCTTC. Translated: CASSEEKSGTTGGTF.

This clone appeared a few times. The V gene is TRBV14, the J gene TRBJ2-7; D is undetermined. Deletions cut 5 bases from V and 3 bases from J, with 5 bases between. CDR1 is SGHDN, CDR2 FVKESK, per germline. The CDR3 covers 11 residues. The CDR3 coding sequence is TGTGCCAGCAGCGATCACTACGAGCAGTACTTC. This translates into CASSDHYEQYF.

This rearrangement joins TRBV28 to TRBJ2-7; 16 bases align to TRBD2. The CDR3 consists of 17 residues. With V trimmed by 2 bases and J by 6 bases, 7 bases remained unmatched. Germline V gives CDR1 MDHEN, CDR2 SYDVKM. The CDR3 loop reads CASSLLGTSGRALEQYF. CDR3 DNA sequence: TGTGCCAGCAGTTTACTGGGGACTAGCGGGAGGGCCCTCGAGCAGTACTTC.

The chain joins TRBV6-5 to TRBJ2-2; TRBD2 might be the D (5 bases). This CDR3 contains 14 residues. V was pared by 6 bases and J by 6 bases, with 14 bases between. Germline V gives CDR1 MNHEY, CDR2 SVGAGI. The CDR3 DNA sequence: TGTGCCAGCAGCGTCGGGATGAAACCCGGGGAGCTGTTTTTT. Its protein product is CASSVGMKPGELFF.

V gene TRBV7-2 combines with J gene TRBJ2-2; no firm D call. Trimming cost V 5 bases and J 1 base, with 8 bases left between them. Germline values: CDR1 SGHTA, CDR2 FQGNSA. CDR3 size: 14 residues. The CDR3 loop reads CASSPTVNTGELFF. The CDR3 region has the DNA TGTGCCAGCAGCCCAACAGTGAACACCGGGGAGCTGTTTTTT.

The chain joins TRBV4-1 to TRBJ1-5; weak D call: TRBD1 (5 bases). Germline loops: CDR1 MGHRA, CDR2 YSYEKL. The CDR3 runs to 13 residues. Between the trimmed V and J ends, which lost 4 bases and 4 bases, there was a span of 8 bases. CDR3 sequence: CASSRGDNQPQHF. As DNA, the CDR3 is TGCGCCAGCAGCCGGGGGGATAATCAGCCCCAGCATTTT.

This sequence joins TRBV4-2 and TRBJ2-1; D uncertain. The V gene lost 0 bases and the J gene lost 11 bases, with 8 bases spanning the gap. Germline CDR1 and CDR2: LGHNA and YNFKEQ. The CDR3 is 12 residues long. CDR3 sequence: CASSQDLNQQFF. For the CDR3, the DNA is TGTGCCAGCAGCCAAGACCTGAATCAGCAGTTCTTC.

CDR3 amino acids: CASSEGPSGIQPQHF. The CDR3 DNA is TGTGCCAGCAGTGAGGGACCGAGCGGGATTCAGCCCCAGCATTTT. This chain joins TRBV6-1 and TRBJ1-5; TRBD1 is a possible D gene (5 bases). The V end was cut by 3 bases, the J end by 6 bases, with 15 bases between. Looked up from germline, CDR1 is MNHNS and CDR2 is SASEGT. The CDR3 runs 15 residues.

This chain uses TRBV5-7 with TRBJ1-2; TRBD1 matches at 9 bases. TRBV5-7 is an open reading frame whose function is uncertain. J gave up 8 bases and V 4 bases, and 9 bases lay outside the gene matches. This CDR3 is built from 14 residues. The CDR3 loop is CASSLPGQGDGYTF. CDR3 in DNA: TGTGCCAGCAGCCTTCCGGGACAGGGAGACGGCTACACCTTC.

CDR3 DNA: TGTGCCAGTAGTATATGGACCAACACTGAAGCTTTCTTT. Protein product: CASSIWTNTEAFF. V usage is TRBV19 and J usage is TRBJ1-1, with D unresolved. Germline loops: CDR1 LNHDA, CDR2 SQIVND (reference sequence). The CDR3 spans 13 residues. V dropped 2 bases and J dropped 2 bases, with 6 bases sitting between them. The full variable domain, rest sourced from reference TRBV19 and TRBJ1-1, is DGGITQSPKYLFRKEGQNVTLSCEQNLNHDAMYWYRQDPGQGLRLIYYSQIVNDFQKGDIAEGYSVSREKKESFPLTVTSAQKNPTAFYLCASSIWTNTEAFFGQGTRLTVV.

The rearrangement links TRBV6-5 to TRBJ1-2, with a weak D call TRBD1 (6 bases). Germline V gene sequence: CDR1 MNHEY, CDR2 SVGAGI. The CDR3 consists of 13 residues. V lost 6 bases, J lost 4 bases, and 12 bases lay in between. The CDR3: CASRADRLYGYTF. DNA of the CDR3: TGTGCCAGCAGGGCCGACAGGCTCTATGGCTACACCTTC.

The rearrangement joins TRBV5-6 to TRBJ2-1; D might be TRBD1 or TRBD2, each matching 5 bases. The CDR3 covers 12 residues. In germline, CDR1 is SGHDT, CDR2 YYEEEE. The germline V and J ends were trimmed by 4 bases and 8 bases, with 10 bases remaining between them. The CDR3 sequence is CASSGWGYEQFF. The CDR3 DNA reads TGTGCCAGCAGCGGCTGGGGGTATGAGCAGTTCTTC.

The CDR3 spells CASSYRGTGVFGYTF. CDR3 nucleotides: TGTGCCAGCAGTTATCGCGGGACAGGGGTTTTTGGCTACACCTTC. The chain employs TRBV6-5 and TRBJ1-2; 10 nucleotides line up with TRBD1. Germline-derived CDR1 and CDR2 are MNHEY and SVGAGI. V was pared by 3 bases and J by 7 bases, with 8 bases of the junction left unmatched. The length of the CDR3 is 15 residues.

This chain uses TRBV28 with TRBJ2-7; no clear D gene. Germline V gene lookup returns CDR1 MDHEN and CDR2 SYDVKM. The V and J ends lost 4 bases and 2 bases respectively, with 9 bases between them. This CDR3 has 13 amino acids. CDR3: CASSYTYPYEQYF. The CDR3 DNA sequence: TGTGCCAGCAGTTATACGTACCCCTACGAGCAGTACTTC.

The chain carries TRBV29-1 and TRBJ2-1; 9 bases map to TRBD2. Germline CDR1 reads SQVTM; CDR2 reads ANQGSEA. CDR3 length equals 17 residues. V shed 4 bases and J 0 bases; nucleotides not matched to a gene: 10. The CDR3 here is CSVGGAAGGYSYNEQFF. CDR3 coding DNA: TGCAGCGTTGGGGGGGCGGCGGGAGGGTACTCCTACAATGAGCAGTTCTTC.

The rearrangement links TRBV5-5 to TRBJ1-5, with D maybe TRBD1 (6 bases). The CDR3 contains 14 residues. Germline CDR1 and CDR2: SGHKS and YYEKEE (reference sequence). With 4 bases removed from V and 0 bases from J, the gap between germline ends came to 8 bases. The CDR3 region has the DNA TGTGCCAGCAGCCCCAGGGGTAGCAATCAGCCCCAGCATTTT. Residues: CASSPRGSNQPQHF.

The gene calls are TRBV27 and TRBJ2-7; D perhaps matches TRBD2 (5 bases). V was clipped by 3 bases and J by 5 bases, with 11 bases between them. There are 13 residues in the CDR3. Germline V lookup: CDR1 MNHEY, CDR2 SMNVEV (reference sequence). The CDR3 loop is CASSFRDSHEQYF. The CDR3 coding sequence is TGTGCCAGCAGTTTTCGGGATTCGCACGAGCAGTACTTC.

This chain links TRBV9 with TRBJ2-3; 7 nucleotides agree with TRBD2. The CDR3 has 14 residues. J was trimmed by 2 bases and V by 6 bases; bases with no gene match: 6. Germline V gene data show CDR1 as SGDLS and CDR2 as YYNGEE. The CDR3 DNA follows: TGTGCCAGCAACGGCGGGAGCCACACAGATACGCAGTATTTT. This translates into CASNGGSHTDTQYF.